This entry is about one TCR beta chain. Its cognate antigen has yet to be identified. Base-call qualities are not available, and no considerably larger clone is one nucleotide away. This sample was taken from a study of CD4 T cell repertoires in COVID-19 (dated by TCRdb to about 2021). Background for the entire study: To analyze cross-reactivity, the CFSE-low cells were expanded with IL-2 for approximately 9 days and then labeled again and restimulated with spike proteins from other coronaviruses. Naturally processed CD4+ T cell responses to SARS-CoV-2 spike and nucleoprotein were characterized in COVID-19-recovered individuals, and clonal composition was assessed by TCR Vbeta sequencing. In three recovered individuals, the TCR Vbeta repertoire of SARS-CoV-2-reactive T cells was analyzed at the subset level.

In light of the paper, this sample's time point label describes: sample from a COVID-19-recovered individual after infection. Donors were patients who had recovered from mild-to-severe COVID-19. Uncultured memory T cell samples were subjected to sequencing directly after ex vivo isolation. CD4+ total memory, central memory, effector memory and circulating T follicular helper cells were isolated from peripheral blood mononuclear cells. The germline V gene (reference sequence) sets CDR1 to MNHEY and CDR2 to SMNVEV. The CDR3 sequence holds 16 residues, the cysteine and phenylalanine included. Only the CDR3 portion is preserved as DNA: 48 bases, with reading frame beginning at the first base. V lost 6 bases and J lost 7 bases, and the count of bases not matched to a germline gene is 12. Receptor libraries were prepared by the immunoSEQ multiplex PCR assay. In the source study's methods: To quantify how much the repertoires of different subsets overlapped, the Chao-Jaccard similarity index was used along with counts of shared clonotypes. What TCRdb holds here is the immuneACCESS table cut down to in-frame rearrangements. Part of the clones is not present; checked against another copy, under half of the missing clones reflect an unresolved V gene, and the others are unexplained. V, J and clone size reflect that table, while D and trimming were determined from the DNA. The sample table contains approximately 75,000 clones; only one count was recorded for about four fifths of them. Roughly 0.6% of the sample goes to the ten largest clones.

What the authors observed across the whole study: Several of the most expanded SARS-CoV-2-reactive clonotypes were found to be shared between two or all three memory subsets, suggesting intraclonal diversification. Between about 6 and 26% of SARS-CoV-2 clonotypes were also detected in secondary cultures stimulated with SARS-CoV and/or HKU1 spike, a finding consistent with cross-reactivity.

This specimen was CD4+ T cells from peripheral blood, taken after recovery from COVID-19. The sequence was collected from a human donor who had COVID-19. Here the chain combines TRBV27 and TRBJ2-2; TRBD2 matches 9 bases in the middle. In nucleotide form, the sequence is TGTGCCAGCAGCAAAGGGACTAGCAGTATGGGCGGGGAGCTGTTTTTT. This gives the protein CASSKGTSSMGGELFF.